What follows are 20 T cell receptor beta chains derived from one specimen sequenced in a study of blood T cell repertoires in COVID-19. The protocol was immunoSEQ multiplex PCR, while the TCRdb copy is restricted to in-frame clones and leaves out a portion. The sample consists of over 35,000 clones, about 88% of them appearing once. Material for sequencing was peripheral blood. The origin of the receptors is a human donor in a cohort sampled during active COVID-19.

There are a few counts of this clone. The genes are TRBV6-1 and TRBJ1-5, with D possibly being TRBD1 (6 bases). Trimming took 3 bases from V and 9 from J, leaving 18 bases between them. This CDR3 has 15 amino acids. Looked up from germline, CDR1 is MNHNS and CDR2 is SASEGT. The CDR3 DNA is TGTGCCAGCAGTGATGAATTTACAGGGTATGTGCCCCAGCATTTT. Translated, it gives CASSDEFTGYVPQHF.

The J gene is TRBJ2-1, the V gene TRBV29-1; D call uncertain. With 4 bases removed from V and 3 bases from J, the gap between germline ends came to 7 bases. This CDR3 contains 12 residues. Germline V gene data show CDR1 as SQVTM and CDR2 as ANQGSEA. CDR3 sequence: CSVAVSYNEQFF. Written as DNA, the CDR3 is TGCAGCGTTGCGGTGAGCTACAATGAGCAGTTCTTC.

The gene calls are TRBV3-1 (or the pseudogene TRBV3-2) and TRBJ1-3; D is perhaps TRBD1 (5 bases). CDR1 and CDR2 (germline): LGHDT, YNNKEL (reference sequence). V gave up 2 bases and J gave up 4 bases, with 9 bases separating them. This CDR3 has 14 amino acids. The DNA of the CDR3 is TGTGCCAGCAGCCAACAGGGTTGGGGAAACACCATATATTTT. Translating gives CASSQQGWGNTIYF.

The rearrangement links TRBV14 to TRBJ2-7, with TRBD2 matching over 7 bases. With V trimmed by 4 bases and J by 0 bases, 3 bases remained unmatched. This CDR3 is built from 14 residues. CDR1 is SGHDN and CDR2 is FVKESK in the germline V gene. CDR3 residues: CASSRGGFSYEQYF. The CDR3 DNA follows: TGTGCCAGCAGCCGCGGGGGTTTCTCCTACGAGCAGTACTTC.

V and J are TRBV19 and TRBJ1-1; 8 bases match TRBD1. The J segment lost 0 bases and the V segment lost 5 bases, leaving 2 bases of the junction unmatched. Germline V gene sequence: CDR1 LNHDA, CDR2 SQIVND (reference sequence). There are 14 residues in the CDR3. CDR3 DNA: TGTGCCAGTAGTCGACAGGGGTTGAACACTGAAGCTTTCTTT. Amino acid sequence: CASSRQGLNTEAFF.

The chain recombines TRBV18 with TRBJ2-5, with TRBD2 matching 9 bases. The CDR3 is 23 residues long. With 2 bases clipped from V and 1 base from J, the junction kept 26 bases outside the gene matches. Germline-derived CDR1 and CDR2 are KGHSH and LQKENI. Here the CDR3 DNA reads TGTGCCAGCTCACCAATTACGGGGGACTCATTTCTAATAGGACTAGCGTTCCAAGAGACCCAGTACTTC. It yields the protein CASSPITGDSFLIGLAFQETQYF.

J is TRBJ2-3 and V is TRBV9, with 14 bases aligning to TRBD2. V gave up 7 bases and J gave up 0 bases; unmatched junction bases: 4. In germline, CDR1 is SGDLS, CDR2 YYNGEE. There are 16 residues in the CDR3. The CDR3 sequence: CASSGLAGVSTDTQYF. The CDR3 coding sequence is TGTGCCAGCTCGGGACTAGCGGGGGTCAGCACAGATACGCAGTATTTT.

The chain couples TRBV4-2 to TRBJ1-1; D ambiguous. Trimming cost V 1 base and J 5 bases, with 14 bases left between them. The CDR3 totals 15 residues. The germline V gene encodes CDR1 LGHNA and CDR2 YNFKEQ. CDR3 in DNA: TGTGCCAGCAGCCAAGTCAAGCGTGGTGGGACTGAAGCTTTCTTT. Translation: CASSQVKRGGTEAFF.

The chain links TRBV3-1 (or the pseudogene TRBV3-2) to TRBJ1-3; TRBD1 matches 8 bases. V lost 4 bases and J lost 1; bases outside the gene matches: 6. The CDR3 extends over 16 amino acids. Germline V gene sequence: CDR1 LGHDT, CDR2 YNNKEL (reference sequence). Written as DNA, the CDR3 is TGTGCCAGCAGCCCAGACAGGGGTTGGTCTGGAAACACCATATATTTT. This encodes CASSPDRGWSGNTIYF.

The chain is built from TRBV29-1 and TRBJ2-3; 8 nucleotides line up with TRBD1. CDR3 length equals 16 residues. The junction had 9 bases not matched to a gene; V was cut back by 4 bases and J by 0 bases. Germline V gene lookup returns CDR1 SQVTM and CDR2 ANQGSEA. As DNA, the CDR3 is TGCAGCGTTGGTGGCTGGCAGGGGGCAAGCACAGATACGCAGTATTTT. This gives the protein CSVGGWQGASTDTQYF.

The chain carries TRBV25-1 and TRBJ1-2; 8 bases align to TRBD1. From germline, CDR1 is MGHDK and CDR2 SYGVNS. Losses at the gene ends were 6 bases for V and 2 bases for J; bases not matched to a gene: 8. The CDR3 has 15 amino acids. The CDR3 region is CASSARQGTNYGYTF. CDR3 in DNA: TGTGCCAGCAGCGCCCGACAGGGGACCAACTATGGCTACACCTTC.

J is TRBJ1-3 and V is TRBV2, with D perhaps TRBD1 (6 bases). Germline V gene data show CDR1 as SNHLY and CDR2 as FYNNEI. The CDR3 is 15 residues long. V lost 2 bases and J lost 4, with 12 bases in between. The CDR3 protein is CASSEMGASGNTIYF. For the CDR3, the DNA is TGTGCCAGCAGTGAAATGGGGGCCTCGGGAAACACCATATATTTT. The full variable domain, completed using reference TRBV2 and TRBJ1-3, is EPEVTQTPSHQVTQMGQEVILRCVPISNHLYFYWYRQILGQKVEFLVSFYNNEISEKSEIFDDQFSVERPDGSNFTLKIRSTKLEDSAMYFCASSEMGASGNTIYFGEGSWLTVV.

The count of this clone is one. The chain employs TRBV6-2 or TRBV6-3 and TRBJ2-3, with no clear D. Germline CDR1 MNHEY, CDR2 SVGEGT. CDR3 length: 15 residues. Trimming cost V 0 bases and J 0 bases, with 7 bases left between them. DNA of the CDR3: TGTGCCAGCAGTTACTCGGAACAGAGCACAGATACGCAGTATTTT. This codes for CASSYSEQSTDTQYF.

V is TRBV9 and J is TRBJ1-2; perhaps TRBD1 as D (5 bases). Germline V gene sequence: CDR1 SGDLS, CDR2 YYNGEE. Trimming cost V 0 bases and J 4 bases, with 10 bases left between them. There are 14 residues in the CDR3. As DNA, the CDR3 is TGTGCCAGCAGCGTAGGGGCGGGGCCCTATGGCTACACCTTC. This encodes CASSVGAGPYGYTF. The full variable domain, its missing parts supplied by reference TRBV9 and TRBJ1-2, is DSGVTQTPKHLITATGQRVTLRCSPRSGDLSVYWYQQSLDQGLQFLIQYYNGEERAKGNILERFSAQQFPDLHSELNLSSLELGDSALYFCASSVGAGPYGYTFGSGTRLTVV.

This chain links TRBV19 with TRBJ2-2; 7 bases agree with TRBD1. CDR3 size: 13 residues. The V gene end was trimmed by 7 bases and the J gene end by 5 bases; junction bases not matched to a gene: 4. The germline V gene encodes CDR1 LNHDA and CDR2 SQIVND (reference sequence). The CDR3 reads CASTEDRTGELFF. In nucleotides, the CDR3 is TGTGCCAGTACCGAGGACAGGACCGGGGAGCTGTTTTTT.

The CDR3 DNA sequence: TGTGCCAGCAGCTCATACACCGGGGAGCTGTTTTTT. Translated: CASSSYTGELFF. The chain combines TRBV7-8 with TRBJ2-2; unclear D gene. Germline CDR1 SGHVS, CDR2 FQNEAQ. Trimming removed 4 bases from V and 3 bases from J, with 3 bases in between. The CDR3 length is 12 residues.

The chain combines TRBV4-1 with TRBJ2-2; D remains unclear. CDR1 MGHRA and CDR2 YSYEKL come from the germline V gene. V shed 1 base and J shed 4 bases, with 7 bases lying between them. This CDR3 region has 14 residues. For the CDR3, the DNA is TGCGCCAGCAGCCAAGGACTGTTCACCGGGGAGCTGTTTTTT. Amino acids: CASSQGLFTGELFF.

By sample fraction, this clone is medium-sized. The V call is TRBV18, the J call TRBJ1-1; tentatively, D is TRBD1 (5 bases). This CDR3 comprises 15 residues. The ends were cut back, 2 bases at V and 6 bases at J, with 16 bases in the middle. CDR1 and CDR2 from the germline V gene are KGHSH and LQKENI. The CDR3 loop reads CASSPNPDKSSEAFF. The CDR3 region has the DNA TGTGCCAGCTCACCAAACCCGGACAAATCATCTGAAGCTTTCTTT.

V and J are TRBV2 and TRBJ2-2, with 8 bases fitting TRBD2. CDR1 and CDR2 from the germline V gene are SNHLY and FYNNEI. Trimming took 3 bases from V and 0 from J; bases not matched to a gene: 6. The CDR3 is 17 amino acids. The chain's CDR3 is CASSDLSLAANTGELFF. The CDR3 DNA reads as TGTGCCAGCAGTGACTTGTCACTAGCGGCGAACACCGGGGAGCTGTTTTTT.

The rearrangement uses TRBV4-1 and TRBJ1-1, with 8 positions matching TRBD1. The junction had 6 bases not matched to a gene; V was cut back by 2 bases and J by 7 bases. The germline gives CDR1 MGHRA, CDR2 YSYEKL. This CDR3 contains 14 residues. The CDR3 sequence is CASSQKDREVEAFF. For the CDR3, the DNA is TGCGCCAGCAGCCAAAAGGACAGGGAGGTTGAAGCTTTCTTT.